These 25 T cell receptor beta chains originate from one sample sequenced in a study of lymphopenia after photon versus proton radiotherapy. Using immunoSEQ multiplex PCR, the repertoire was profiled, and TCRdb retains in-frame clones only, with some absent. This sample has approximately 31,000 clones, with approximately 80% found just once. The sample was peripheral blood, taken from a patient treated with proton-based radiotherapy. The origin of the receptors is a woman in her 70s with pancreatic cancer.

CDR3 in amino acids: CASSELQGWSTNEKLFF. Written as DNA, the CDR3 is TGTGCCAGCAGTGAACTTCAGGGTTGGTCGACTAATGAAAAACTGTTTTTT. The chain employs TRBV6-1 and TRBJ1-4; the D gene is possibly TRBD1 (5 bases). CDR1 is MNHNS, CDR2 SASEGT, per germline. The CDR3 spans 17 residues. V dropped 2 bases and J dropped 2 bases, with 15 bases sitting between them.

This chain joins TRBV5-1 and TRBJ2-2, with 9 bases identical to TRBD1. Germline assignment: CDR1 SGHRS and CDR2 YFSETQ. CDR3 size: 16 residues. With V trimmed by 5 bases and J by 5 bases, 10 bases remained unmatched. DNA of the CDR3: TGCGCCAGCAGTTGGACCGGGACAGGGACAACCGGGGAGCTGTTTTTT. Residues: CASSWTGTGTTGELFF.

This clone was seen more than once but under ten times. The genes are TRBV6-5 and TRBJ2-5; D may match TRBD1 or TRBD2 (6 bases each). This CDR3 has 15 amino acids. With 0 bases removed from V and 7 bases from J, the gap between germline ends came to 15 bases. In germline, CDR1 is MNHEY, CDR2 SVGAGI. CDR3 region: CASSYSGGPPGTQYF. CDR3 nucleotides: TGTGCCAGCAGTTACTCTGGGGGGCCCCCCGGGACCCAGTACTTC.

The J gene is TRBJ2-5, the V gene TRBV5-1, with D tentatively TRBD1 (5 bases). The CDR3 spans 16 residues. V lost 0 bases to trimming and J lost 0 bases, with 12 bases between them. Germline V gives CDR1 SGHRS, CDR2 YFSETQ. In DNA form, the CDR3 reads TGCGCCAGCAGCTTGGTTCCAGGGAATTACCAAGAGACCCAGTACTTC. Translating it yields CASSLVPGNYQETQYF.

CDR3 in DNA: TGTGCCATCAGTTCCGGGACAGGGGTCCACGAGCAGTACTTC. Amino acids: CAISSGTGVHEQYF. The genes are TRBV10-3 and TRBJ2-7, with TRBD1 identical over 10 bases. From germline, CDR1 is ENHRY and CDR2 SYGVKD. V was pared by 5 bases and J by 5 bases, with 6 bases of the junction left unmatched. The CDR3 is 14 amino acids.

CDR3 in DNA: TGTGCCAGCAGCTTGGATTTAGGGCGGCCTGAAGCTTTCTTT. Translated: CASSLDLGRPEAFF. The gene calls are TRBV5-4 and TRBJ1-1, with unresolved D. This CDR3 region has 14 residues. CDR1 is SGHNT, CDR2 YYREEE, per germline (reference sequence). Trimming stripped 0 bases from V and 6 bases from J, with 12 bases between.

V gene TRBV5-1 combines with J gene TRBJ2-1; 7 bases align to TRBD2. Trimming took 7 bases from V and 2 from J; bases not matched to a gene: 9. Germline V CDR1 and CDR2: SGHRS, YFSETQ. The CDR3 is 15 amino acids. In nucleotides, the CDR3 is TGCGCCAGCGGATCTAGCGGAGCCGCCTACAATGAGCAGTTCTTC. Residues: CASGSSGAAYNEQFF.

The table lists this clone with a count of one. The CDR3 region is CASSLVEHQEQFF. The DNA of the CDR3 is TGCGCCAGCAGCTTGGTAGAGCACCAGGAGCAGTTCTTC. This chain connects TRBV5-1 to TRBJ2-1; no definite D call. The CDR3 has 13 amino acids. CDR1 and CDR2 (germline): SGHRS, YFSETQ. Trimming removed 0 bases at V and 10 bases at J, with 11 bases between.

CDR3 sequence reads: CATTLTGAYEQYF. The CDR3, as DNA: TGTGCCACCACGCTTACAGGGGCCTACGAGCAGTACTTC. The chain combines TRBV7-9 with TRBJ2-7; 7 positions match TRBD1. The CDR3 runs 13 residues. Trimming at V came to 10 bases and at J to 2 bases, leaving 8 bases not matched to a gene. CDR1 and CDR2 from the germline V gene are SEHNR and FQNEAQ (reference sequence).

This chain uses TRBV7-6 with TRBJ1-4, with a possible D match to TRBD1 (6 bases). Trimming pared 8 bases from V and 0 bases from J, leaving 13 bases between. CDR1 and CDR2 (germline): SGHVS, FNYEAQ. CDR3 length equals 15 residues. The CDR3 DNA reads as TGTGCCAGCGGACAAACAGGGACAACTAATGAAAAACTGTTTTTT. Amino acids: CASGQTGTTNEKLFF.

The V gene is TRBV18, the J gene TRBJ2-7, with D unclear. Germline CDR1 reads KGHSH; CDR2 reads LQKENI. The CDR3 sequence is 13 residues long. V lost 3 bases and J lost 7, with 13 bases in between. The CDR3 region is CASSPGLSGEQYF. The CDR3, as DNA: TGTGCCAGCTCACCCGGTCTCTCGGGTGAGCAGTACTTC.

V gene TRBV7-2 combines with J gene TRBJ2-1; TRBD2 matches at 8 bases. Germline V gives CDR1 SGHTA, CDR2 FQGNSA. The V and J ends lost 4 bases and 3 bases, in that order; junction bases with no gene match: 8. CDR3 size: 16 residues. The CDR3, as DNA: TGTGCCAGCAGCTGGACCGGGACTAGTCTCTACAATGAGCAGTTCTTC. Amino acids: CASSWTGTSLYNEQFF. The entire variable domain, with the rest obtained from reference TRBV7-2 and TRBJ2-1, is as follows: GAGVSQSPSNKVTEKGKDVELRCDPISGHTALYWYRQSLGQGLEFLIYFQGNSAPDKSGLPSDRFSAERTGGSVSTLTIQRTQQEDSAVYLCASSWTGTSLYNEQFFGPGTRLTVL.

The rearrangement joins TRBV7-2 to TRBJ2-1; 7 bases align to TRBD2. V shed 5 bases and J 2 bases; nucleotides not matched to a gene: 6. The CDR3 runs to 15 residues. Per germline, CDR1 SGHTA and CDR2 FQGNSA. CDR3 protein: CASSKQREPYNEQFF. DNA for the CDR3: TGTGCCAGCAGCAAACAGCGGGAACCCTACAATGAGCAGTTCTTC.

CDR3 sequence: CASGTGISGNTIYF. Here the CDR3 DNA reads TGTGCCAGTGGGACAGGGATCTCTGGAAACACCATATATTTT. This chain joins TRBV19 and TRBJ1-3, with TRBD1 identical over 9 bases. After removal of 8 bases from V and 0 bases from J, the junction contained 2 bases not matched to a gene. CDR1 is LNHDA, CDR2 SQIVND, per germline (reference sequence). This CDR3 has 14 amino acids.

The DNA for the CDR3 is TGTGCCAGCAGTCAAGGGGGACAGGGGTTTACTGGAAACACCATATATTTT. This codes for CASSQGGQGFTGNTIYF. This chain joins TRBV6-1 and TRBJ1-3; 10 bases are a match to TRBD1. Germline CDR1 reads MNHNS; CDR2 reads SASEGT. J gave up 2 bases and V 5 bases, and 9 bases lay outside the gene matches. This CDR3 has 17 amino acids.

This chain uses TRBV11-3 with TRBJ2-3, with TRBD2 matching over 9 bases. This CDR3 contains 14 residues. Losses at the gene ends were 5 bases for V and 3 bases for J; bases not matched to a gene: 3. In germline, CDR1 is SGHNT, CDR2 YENEEA. The CDR3 reads CASSPGLATDTQYF. DNA for the CDR3: TGTGCCAGCAGCCCCGGACTAGCGACAGATACGCAGTATTTT.

The gene calls are TRBV4-3 and TRBJ2-3, with a possible D match to TRBD2 (6 bases). The V gene's germline CDR1 is LGHNA and CDR2 YSLEER. V was clipped by 0 bases and J by 4 bases, with 23 bases between them. The length of the CDR3 is 19 residues. The CDR3, as DNA: TGCGCCAGCAGCCAAGATGGAGCTTTGGGAGCGGGTCTGTCAGATACGCAGTATTTT. Residues: CASSQDGALGAGLSDTQYF.

V and J are TRBV7-2 and TRBJ1-1, with D unresolved. V was trimmed by 0 bases and J by 0 bases, leaving 8 bases between them. CDR3 length equals 15 residues. Germline loops: CDR1 SGHTA, CDR2 FQGNSA. The CDR3 DNA is TGTGCCAGCAGCTTAGCTAGTAGCGTGAACACTGAAGCTTTCTTT. Translating gives CASSLASSVNTEAFF.

The CDR3 DNA follows: TGTGCCAGCAGCTTAATAGTCCAGAGCTCTGGAAACACCATATATTTT. It translates to CASSLIVQSSGNTIYF. This chain connects TRBV7-9 to TRBJ1-3, with unresolved D. Trimming removed 2 bases from V and 0 bases from J, with 11 bases in between. This CDR3 is built from 16 residues. Germline V CDR1 and CDR2: SEHNR, FQNEAQ (reference sequence). The whole variable domain, filled in from reference TRBV7-9 and TRBJ1-3, reads DTGVSQNPRHKITKRGQNVTFRCDPISEHNRLYWYRQTLGQGPEFLTYFQNEAQLEKSRLLSDRFSAERPKGSFSTLEIQRTEQGDSAMYLCASSLIVQSSGNTIYFGEGSWLTVV.

The rearrangement uses TRBV6-5 and TRBJ1-2, with 12 nucleotides matching TRBD1. V lost 2 bases, J lost 8 bases, and 6 bases stayed unmatched. This CDR3 is built from 15 residues. Germline V gives CDR1 MNHEY, CDR2 SVGAGI. CDR3 DNA: TGTGCCAGCAGTTACCGGGACAGGGGGCCAGGAGGCTACACCTTC. Translated, it gives CASSYRDRGPGGYTF.

The genes are TRBV9 and TRBJ2-5; 16 bases line up with TRBD2. The CDR3 is made up of 18 amino acids. V lost 0 bases, J lost 5 bases, and 7 bases stayed unmatched. CDR1 and CDR2 from the germline V gene are SGDLS and YYNGEE. DNA for the CDR3: TGTGCCAGCAGCGTAGAAGGGACTAGCGGGAGGGTCGGGGAGACCCAGTACTTC. Encoded protein: CASSVEGTSGRVGETQYF.

This clone was seen once. The CDR3 loop reads CASSIDATNTEAFF. The DNA for the CDR3 is TGTGCCAGTAGTATAGACGCGACGAACACTGAAGCTTTCTTT. The chain uses TRBV19 and TRBJ1-1; no clear D. This CDR3 comprises 14 residues. Trimming pared 0 bases from V and 1 base from J, leaving 6 bases between. Germline CDR1 and CDR2: LNHDA and SQIVND (reference sequence).

Comments on this clone: Sequence at one end of the junction differs from germline and may be a read error. The chain carries TRBV7-9 and TRBJ2-3; D remains unclear. The CDR3 has 15 residues. CDR1 is SEHNR and CDR2 is FQNEAQ in the germline V gene (reference sequence). Written as DNA, the CDR3 is TGTGTCAGCAGCTTAGGTAGTGGGAACAAAGATACGCAGTATTTT. Its translation is CVSSLGSGNKDTQYF.

V gene TRBV19 combines with J gene TRBJ1-1, with D maybe TRBD1 (6 bases). Germline-derived CDR1 and CDR2 are LNHDA and SQIVND (reference sequence). With 2 bases removed from V and 5 bases from J, the gap between germline ends came to 6 bases. The CDR3 has 12 amino acids. CDR3 sequence reads: CASSIQGTEAFF. The CDR3 nucleotides are TGTGCCAGTAGTATACAGGGGACTGAAGCTTTCTTT.

The rearrangement joins TRBV28 to TRBJ2-7, with 10 bases fitting TRBD2. This CDR3 region has 15 residues. Germline CDR1 MDHEN, CDR2 SYDVKM. Trimming took 1 base from V and 3 from J; bases not matched to a gene: 3. CDR3 DNA sequence: TGTGCCAGCAGTTTATTTACTAGCGGGAACTACGAGCAGTACTTC. The encoded protein is CASSLFTSGNYEQYF.